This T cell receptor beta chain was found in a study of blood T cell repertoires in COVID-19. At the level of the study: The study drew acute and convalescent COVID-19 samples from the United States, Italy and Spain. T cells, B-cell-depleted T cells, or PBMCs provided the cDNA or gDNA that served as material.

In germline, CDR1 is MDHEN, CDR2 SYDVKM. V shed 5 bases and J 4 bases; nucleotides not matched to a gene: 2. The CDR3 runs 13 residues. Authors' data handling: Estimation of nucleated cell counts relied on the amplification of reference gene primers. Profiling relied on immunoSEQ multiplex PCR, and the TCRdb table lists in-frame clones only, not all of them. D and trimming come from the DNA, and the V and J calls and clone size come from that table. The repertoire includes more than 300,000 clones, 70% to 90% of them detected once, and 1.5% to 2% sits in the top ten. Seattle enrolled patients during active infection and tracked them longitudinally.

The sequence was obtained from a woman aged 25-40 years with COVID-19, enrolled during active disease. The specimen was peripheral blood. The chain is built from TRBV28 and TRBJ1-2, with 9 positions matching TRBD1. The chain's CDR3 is CASSTGGLYGYTF. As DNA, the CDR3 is TGTGCCAGCAGTACAGGGGGCCTCTATGGCTACACCTTC.